The 24 T cell receptor beta chains reported below all come from one sample, sequenced in a study of Ad26.COV2.S vaccination and SARS-CoV-2 variants. As to treatment: approximately 18 received Ad26.COV2.S at low or high dose, single or two shots; 5 received placebo; per-sample allocation not given. Sampling occurred on day 63 after the first vaccine or placebo injection. Repertoires were generated with immunoSEQ multiplex PCR, while TCRdb's copy carries only in-frame clones and drops some. The sample carries around 300,000 clones, approximately 86% recorded once. The source was peripheral blood, collected in a trial of Ad26.COV2.S vaccine versus placebo. The receptor set was obtained from a person aged 18 to 65 who received the Ad26.COV2.S COVID-19 vaccine or a placebo.

The V and J genes are TRBV28 and TRBJ2-1, with 9 nucleotides matching TRBD2. CDR3 length: 14 residues. V was pared by 4 bases and J by 5 bases, with 3 bases of the junction left unmatched. Germline V lookup: CDR1 MDHEN, CDR2 SYDVKM. The CDR3 sequence is CASSWTSANNEQFF. The CDR3 coding sequence is TGTGCCAGCAGTTGGACTAGCGCAAACAATGAGCAGTTCTTC.

The rearrangement links TRBV30 to TRBJ2-1; maybe TRBD2 (6 bases). The CDR3 consists of 14 residues. Germline V gene lookup returns CDR1 GTSNPN and CDR2 SVGIG (reference sequence). V lost 0 bases to trimming and J lost 5 bases, with 11 bases between them. CDR3 loop: CAWSVLSGDNEQFF. Written as DNA, the CDR3 is TGTGCCTGGAGTGTACTTAGCGGAGACAATGAGCAGTTCTTC.

The gene calls are TRBV20-1 and TRBJ1-5; maybe TRBD1 (5 bases). Germline values: CDR1 DFQATT, CDR2 SNEGSKA (reference sequence). The CDR3 contains 19 residues. V was pared by 3 bases and J by 1 base, with 25 bases between. Here the CDR3 DNA reads TGCAGTGCTAGTCCGCCCTACATTCGCAGGGCGGGAAGCAATCAGCCCCAGCATTTT. Protein sequence: CSASPPYIRRAGSNQPQHF.

The rearrangement joins TRBV19 to TRBJ2-5; the match to TRBD1 covers 7 bases. CDR3 length: 14 residues. Germline V gives CDR1 LNHDA, CDR2 SQIVND (reference sequence). With V trimmed by 3 bases and J by 4 bases, 5 bases remained unmatched. The CDR3 DNA follows: TGTGCCAGTAGTATGACAGGGACGGGAGAGACCCAGTACTTC. Encoded protein: CASSMTGTGETQYF.

The DNA for the CDR3 is TGTGCCAGCATCGGGACAGGCGGGGCCAACGTCCTGACTTTC. Amino acids: CASIGTGGANVLTF. This chain connects TRBV7-2 to TRBJ2-6; the match to TRBD1 covers 8 bases. This CDR3 comprises 14 residues. V lost 7 bases to trimming and J lost 4 bases; unmatched junction nucleotides: 3. Germline-derived CDR1 and CDR2 are SGHTA and FQGNSA.

The DNA for the CDR3 is TGCGCCAGCAGCCAAGATCCGGGGGTCCCCTCACATGAGCAGTTCTTC. Residues: CASSQDPGVPSHEQFF. The rearrangement uses TRBV4-3 and TRBJ2-1; tentative D call: TRBD2 (6 bases). CDR1 is LGHNA and CDR2 is YSLEER in the germline V gene. The CDR3 is made up of 16 amino acids. V was pared by 0 bases and J by 8 bases, with 17 bases between.

The genes are TRBV4-3 and TRBJ2-7, with D perhaps TRBD1 (5 bases). Germline-derived CDR1 and CDR2 are LGHNA and YSLEER. Trimming took off 0 bases at V and 2 bases at J, with 17 bases between the two ends. CDR3 length equals 17 residues. The CDR3, as DNA: TGCGCCAGCAGCCAAGATCTTAAGGCAGGGCGACCCTACGAGCAGTACTTC. This sequence encodes CASSQDLKAGRPYEQYF.

The CDR3 loop reads CASGVLAGYNEQFF. The DNA for the CDR3 is TGTGCCTCAGGGGTCCTAGCGGGATACAATGAGCAGTTCTTC. J is TRBJ2-1 and V is TRBV7-2; 9 nucleotides line up with TRBD2. V trimming: 11 bases; J trimming: 4 bases; junction bases outside the gene matches: 9. Germline CDR1 and CDR2: SGHTA and FQGNSA. The CDR3 extends over 14 amino acids.

The rearrangement uses TRBV4-3 and TRBJ2-6; 9 nucleotides align to TRBD1. The V gene's germline CDR1 is LGHNA and CDR2 YSLEER. The length of the CDR3 is 17 residues. Germline trimming cut 3 bases from V and 2 bases from J; bases unmatched to any gene: 5. CDR3 sequence: CASSQPTGGAGANVLTF. As DNA, the CDR3 is TGCGCCAGCAGCCAGCCCACAGGGGGCGCTGGGGCCAACGTCCTGACTTTC.

The rearrangement uses TRBV28 and TRBJ1-4, with D unclear. Trimming took off 2 bases at V and 3 bases at J, with 13 bases between the two ends. The CDR3 contains 16 residues. Germline CDR1 and CDR2: MDHEN and SYDVKM. CDR3 sequence (DNA): TGTGCCAGCAGTTTAAAGTGGAGTACAGCTAATGAAAAACTGTTTTTT. Translation gives CASSLKWSTANEKLFF.

The chain has TRBV7-2 and TRBJ1-2; tentative D call: TRBD1 (6 bases). Germline values: CDR1 SGHTA, CDR2 FQGNSA. The CDR3 is 15 residues long. V gave up 1 base and J gave up 4 bases, with 13 bases separating them. The CDR3 reads CASSLDRTAVYGYTF. The CDR3 DNA reads as TGTGCCAGCAGCTTAGATAGGACAGCCGTCTATGGCTACACCTTC. The complete variable domain, with remaining parts taken from reference TRBV7-2 and TRBJ1-2, reads GAGVSQSPSNKVTEKGKDVELRCDPISGHTALYWYRQSLGQGLEFLIYFQGNSAPDKSGLPSDRFSAERTGGSVSTLTIQRTQQEDSAVYLCASSLDRTAVYGYTFGSGTRLTVV.

The genes are TRBV2 and TRBJ1-1, with TRBD1 as a possible D gene (5 bases). The germline gives CDR1 SNHLY, CDR2 FYNNEI. This CDR3 is 13 amino acids long. V was cut by 6 bases and J by 4 bases, with 12 bases left in between. The CDR3 is CASSLGGITEAFF. The CDR3 DNA reads as TGTGCCAGCAGCCTCGGGGGTATCACTGAAGCTTTCTTT.

The chain has TRBV18 and TRBJ1-2; 7 bases align to TRBD1. V was pared by 3 bases and J by 3 bases, with 7 bases of the junction left unmatched. From germline, CDR1 is KGHSH and CDR2 LQKENI. There are 15 residues in the CDR3. This CDR3 reads CASSPRQGPYYGYTF. Written as DNA, the CDR3 is TGTGCCAGCTCACCCCGACAGGGCCCGTACTATGGCTACACCTTC.

The V gene is TRBV25-1, the J gene TRBJ2-2; unclear D gene. The germline gives CDR1 MGHDK, CDR2 SYGVNS. Between the trimmed V and J ends, which lost 1 base and 4 bases, there was a span of 7 bases. This CDR3 spans 14 amino acids. In nucleotides, the CDR3 is TGTGCCAGCAGTGAATCACCAATCACCGGGGAGCTGTTTTTT. Translating gives CASSESPITGELFF.

This clone was seen a handful of times. The chain links TRBV5-1 to TRBJ1-2; TRBD1 aligns across 7 bases. CDR3 length equals 14 residues. Germline V gene sequence: CDR1 SGHRS, CDR2 YFSETQ. V shed 0 bases and J 4 bases; nucleotides not matched to a gene: 3. The DNA of the CDR3 is TGCGCCAGCAGCTTGGGGGACAGTTTCTATGGCTACACCTTC. Translated: CASSLGDSFYGYTF.

This clone appeared a single time. Written as DNA, the CDR3 is TGTGCCAGTAGCAGAACAGGATCCATTGCCTACGAGCAGTACTTC. Residues: CASSRTGSIAYEQYF. This chain links TRBV19 with TRBJ2-7, with D possibly being TRBD1 (5 bases). The germline V and J ends were trimmed by 6 bases and 2 bases, with 17 bases remaining between them. The CDR3 consists of 15 residues. From germline, CDR1 is LNHDA and CDR2 SQIVND (reference sequence).

This clone has a single count. This chain links TRBV18 with TRBJ1-2; TRBD1 agrees at 7 bases. After removal of 6 bases from V and 4 bases from J, the junction contained 14 bases not matched to a gene. The germline CDR1 and CDR2 sequences are KGHSH and LQKENI. The CDR3 is made up of 16 amino acids. CDR3 region: CASSQKGTGVPYGYTF. The CDR3 bases are TGTGCCAGCTCTCAAAAGGGCACAGGGGTTCCCTATGGCTACACCTTC.

V gene TRBV10-2 combines with J gene TRBJ2-3; D gene ambiguous. This CDR3 comprises 16 residues. CDR1 is WSHSY, CDR2 SAAADI, per germline. Trimming took 0 bases from V and 1 from J, leaving 11 bases between them. The DNA of the CDR3 is TGCGCCAGCAGTGAGTCGACTTGGGCAGGCACAGATACGCAGTATTTT. Its protein product is CASSESTWAGTDTQYF.

This sequence joins TRBV6-2 or TRBV6-3 and TRBJ2-7, with 12 bases matching TRBD1. CDR1 and CDR2 from the germline V gene are MNHEY and SVGEGT. The length of the CDR3 is 12 residues. In DNA form, the CDR3 reads TGTGCCAGCAGTCGACCAACGGGACAGGGGGCGGTC. Protein: CASSRPTGQGAV.

The V and J genes are TRBV28 and TRBJ2-3; possible D gene TRBD2, 5 bases. Trimming removed 2 bases at V and 6 bases at J, with 9 bases between. The germline gives CDR1 MDHEN, CDR2 SYDVKM. This CDR3 spans 13 amino acids. CDR3: CASSLGSLDTQYF. CDR3 coding DNA: TGTGCCAGCAGTTTAGGGAGTCTTGATACGCAGTATTTT.

The rearrangement links TRBV28 to TRBJ2-7; 7 nucleotides agree with TRBD1. Unmatched junction bases numbered 9, after V lost 6 bases and J lost 4 bases. Germline loops: CDR1 MDHEN, CDR2 SYDVKM. The CDR3 is made up of 14 amino acids. The CDR3 DNA follows: TGTGCCAGCAGCGCACAGGGGTTTCGGTACGAGCAGTACTTC. Amino acid sequence: CASSAQGFRYEQYF.

The chain recombines TRBV20-1 with TRBJ2-1; D is uncertain. In germline, CDR1 is DFQATT, CDR2 SNEGSKA (reference sequence). There are 14 residues in the CDR3. Trimming left V 3 bases short and J 8 bases short, with 17 bases between. CDR3 sequence: CSASGLVNLDEQFF. The CDR3 nucleotides are TGCAGTGCTAGTGGTCTAGTTAATTTGGATGAGCAGTTCTTC.

The chain links TRBV3-1 (or the pseudogene TRBV3-2) to TRBJ1-6; D is undetermined. CDR3 size: 14 residues. Germline CDR1 LGHDT, CDR2 YNNKEL (reference sequence). V gave up 1 base and J gave up 11 bases, with 12 bases separating them. The CDR3 loop reads CASSQVPEEPPLHF. The CDR3 bases are TGTGCCAGCAGCCAAGTCCCAGAAGAGCCACCCCTCCACTTT.

This sequence joins TRBV23-1 and TRBJ1-5; D might be TRBD1 (6 bases). TRBV23-1 is designated an ORF whose function remains uncertain. V lost 2 bases to trimming and J lost 3 bases, with 23 bases between them. The CDR3 is made up of 19 amino acids. Written as DNA, the CDR3 is TGCGCCAGCAGTCAAATTGGGTTTGGACAGCCCGTTATCAATCAGCCCCAGCATTTT. Translation: CASSQIGFGQPVINQPQHF.